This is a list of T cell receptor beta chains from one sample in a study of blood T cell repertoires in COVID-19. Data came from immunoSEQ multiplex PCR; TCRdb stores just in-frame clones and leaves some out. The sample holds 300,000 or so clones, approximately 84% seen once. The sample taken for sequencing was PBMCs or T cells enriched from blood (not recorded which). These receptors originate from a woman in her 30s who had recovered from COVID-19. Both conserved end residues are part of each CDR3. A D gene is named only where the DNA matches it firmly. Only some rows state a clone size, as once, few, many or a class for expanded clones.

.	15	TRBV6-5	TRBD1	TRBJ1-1	CATRGTAVTYTEAFF	TGTGCCACCCGAGGGACAGCCGTTACGTACACTGAAGCTTTCTTT
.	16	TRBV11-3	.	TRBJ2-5	CASSLGGSGDQETQYF	TGTGCCAGCAGCCTAGGGGGTAGCGGCGACCAAGAGACCCAGTACTTC
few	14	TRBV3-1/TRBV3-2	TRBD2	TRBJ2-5	CASRVSGGQETQYF	TGTGCCAGCAGGGTTAGCGGGGGACAAGAGACCCAGTACTTC
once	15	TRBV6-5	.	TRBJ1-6	CASRALGGLNSPLHF	TGTGCCAGCAGAGCATTGGGAGGCCTTAATTCACCCCTCCACTTT
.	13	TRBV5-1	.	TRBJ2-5	CASSLGTRETQYF	TGCGCCAGCAGCTTGGGTACGCGAGAGACCCAGTACTTC
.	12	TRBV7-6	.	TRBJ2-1	CASSLARGEQFF	TGTGCCAGCAGCTTAGCGAGGGGGGAGCAGTTCTTC
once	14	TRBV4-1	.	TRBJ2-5	CASSQDSMEETQYF	TGCGCCAGCAGCCAAGATTCGATGGAGGAGACCCAGTACTTC
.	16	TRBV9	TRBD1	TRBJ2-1	CASSVAGSGQYNEQFF	TGTGCCAGCAGCGTAGCCGGTTCGGGACAGTACAATGAGCAGTTCTTC
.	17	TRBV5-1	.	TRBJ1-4	CASSLGAGANFNEKLFF	TGCGCCAGCAGCTTGGGGGCAGGGGCCAACTTTAATGAAAAACTGTTTTTT
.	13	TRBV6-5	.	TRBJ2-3	CASRLASTDTQYF	TGTGCCAGCAGACTCGCTAGCACAGATACGCAGTATTTT
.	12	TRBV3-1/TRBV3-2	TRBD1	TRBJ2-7	CASSPTGSEQYF	TGTGCCAGCAGCCCGACAGGGAGCGAGCAGTACTTC
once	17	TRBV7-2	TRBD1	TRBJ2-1	CASSFEQGAMAYNEQFF	TGTGCCAGCAGCTTCGAACAGGGGGCAATGGCCTACAATGAGCAGTTCTTC
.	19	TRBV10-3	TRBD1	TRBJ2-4	CAISESDPGTGRAKNIQYF	TGTGCCATCAGTGAGTCGGACCCCGGGACAGGGAGAGCCAAAAACATTCAGTACTTC
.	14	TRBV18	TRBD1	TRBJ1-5	CASSRDSRNQPQHF	TGTGCCAGCTCACGGGACAGCCGCAATCAGCCCCAGCATTTT
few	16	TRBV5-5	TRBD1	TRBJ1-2	CASSLFAGGDNYGYTF	TGTGCCAGCAGCTTGTTCGCAGGGGGCGATAACTATGGCTACACCTTC
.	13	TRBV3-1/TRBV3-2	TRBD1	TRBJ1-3	CASTTGQGNTIYF	TGTGCCAGCACCACGGGACAGGGAAACACCATATATTTT
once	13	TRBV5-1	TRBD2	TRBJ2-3	CASSLGEGDTQYF	TGCGCCAGCAGCTTGGGGGAGGGAGATACGCAGTATTTT
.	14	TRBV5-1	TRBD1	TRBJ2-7	CASAAGTGQYEQYF	TGCGCCAGCGCCGCAGGGACAGGGCAATACGAGCAGTACTTC
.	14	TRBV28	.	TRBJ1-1	CASTLRGGNTEAFF	TGTGCCAGCACCCTTCGGGGGGGGAACACTGAAGCTTTCTTT
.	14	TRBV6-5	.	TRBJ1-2	CASKTAGGGRGYTF	TGTGCCAGCAAGACCGCCGGGGGGGGCCGGGGCTACACCTTC
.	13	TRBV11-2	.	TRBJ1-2	CASSLGHNYGYTF	TGTGCCAGCAGCTTAGGGCATAACTATGGCTACACCTTC
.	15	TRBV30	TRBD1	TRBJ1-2	CAGTGGKTANYGYTF	TGTGCCGGGACAGGGGGTAAAACAGCTAACTATGGCTACACCTTC
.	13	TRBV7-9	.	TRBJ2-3	CASSWGRGDTQYF	TGTGCCAGCAGCTGGGGCCGGGGGGATACGCAGTATTTT
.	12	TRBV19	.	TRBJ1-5	CASSIMSQPQHF	TGTGCCAGTAGTATAATGAGTCAGCCCCAGCATTTT
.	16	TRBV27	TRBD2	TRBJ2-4	CASRGLAGGSKNIQYF	TGTGCCAGCAGGGGACTAGCGGGGGGGTCCAAAAACATTCAGTACTTC
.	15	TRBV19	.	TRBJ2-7	CASSISGAVSYEQYF	TGTGCCAGTAGTATCTCAGGGGCAGTCTCCTACGAGCAGTACTTC
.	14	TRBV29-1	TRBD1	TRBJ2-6	CSVGTGRGANVLTF	TGCAGCGTAGGGACAGGGCGGGGGGCCAACGTCCTGACTTTC
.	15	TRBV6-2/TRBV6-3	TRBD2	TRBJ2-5	CASSPLAGGTETQYF	TGTGCCAGCAGCCCACTAGCGGGGGGAACGGAGACCCAGTACTTC
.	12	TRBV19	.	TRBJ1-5	CASSTRGGPQHF	TGTGCCAGTAGTACCAGGGGCGGTCCCCAGCATTTT
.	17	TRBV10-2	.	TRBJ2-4	CASSEETGLGAKNIQYF	TGCGCCAGCAGTGAGGAAACAGGCTTGGGGGCCAAAAACATTCAGTACTTC
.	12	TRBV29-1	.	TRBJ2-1	CSVDAGGNEQFF	TGCAGCGTTGATGCCGGCGGAAATGAGCAGTTCTTC
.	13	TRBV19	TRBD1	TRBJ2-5	CANLPQGAKTQYF	TGTGCCAACTTACCCCAGGGGGCGAAGACCCAGTACTTC
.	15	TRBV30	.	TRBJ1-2	CAWSVAFGSGGGYTF	TGTGCCTGGAGTGTGGCCTTTGGGTCAGGAGGAGGCTACACCTTC
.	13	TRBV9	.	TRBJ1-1	CASSWDTNTEAFF	TGTGCCAGCAGCTGGGACACCAACACTGAAGCTTTCTTT
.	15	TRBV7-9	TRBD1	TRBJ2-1	CASSPGQGNGDEQFF	TGTGCCAGCAGCCCGGGACAGGGCAATGGGGATGAGCAGTTCTTC
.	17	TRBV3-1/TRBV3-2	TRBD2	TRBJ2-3	CASSPLAARGGRDTQYF	TGTGCCAGCAGCCCTCTAGCGGCCCGGGGGGGCAGGGATACGCAGTATTTT
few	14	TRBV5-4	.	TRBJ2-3	CASTSATSTDTQYF	TGTGCCAGCACCTCGGCGACTAGTACAGATACGCAGTATTTT
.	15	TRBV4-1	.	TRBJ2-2	CASSQVSGRAGELFF	TGCGCCAGCAGCCAAGTTTCGGGCAGGGCTGGGGAGCTGTTTTTT
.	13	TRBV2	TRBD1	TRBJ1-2	CASGDRGSLGYTF	TGTGCCAGCGGGGACAGGGGGTCGTTAGGCTACACCTTC
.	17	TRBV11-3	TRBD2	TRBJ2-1	CASSLQSASGGANEQFF	TGTGCCAGCAGCTTACAATCAGCTAGCGGGGGGGCGAATGAGCAGTTCTTC
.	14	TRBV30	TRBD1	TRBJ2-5	CAWSDGQGVETQYF	TGTGCCTGGAGTGATGGACAGGGGGTCGAGACCCAGTACTTC
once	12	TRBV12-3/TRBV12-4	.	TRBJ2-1	CASSSNPQGQFF	TGTGCCAGCAGTTCCAACCCCCAGGGGCAGTTCTTC